The source of this T cell receptor beta chain is a study of brain metastases from non-small cell lung cancer. Using immunoSEQ multiplex PCR, the repertoire was profiled, and TCRdb retains in-frame clones only, with some absent. This sample carries about 890 clones, roughly nine tenths of them seen once, and the ten largest clones take about 7.1%. The CDR3 runs 12 residues. The germline V gene has CDR1 LGHNA and CDR2 YSLEER. The ends were cut back, 1 base at V and 8 bases at J, with 3 bases in the middle. What was sequenced was tumor-adjacent normal tissue. The gene calls are TRBV4-3 and TRBJ1-6; D gene unclear. The TCR sequence derives from a donor at least 40 years old with non-small cell lung cancer. The CDR3 DNA is TGCGCCAGCAGCCAAGTGGATTCACCCCTCCACTTT. Residues: CASSQVDSPLHF.